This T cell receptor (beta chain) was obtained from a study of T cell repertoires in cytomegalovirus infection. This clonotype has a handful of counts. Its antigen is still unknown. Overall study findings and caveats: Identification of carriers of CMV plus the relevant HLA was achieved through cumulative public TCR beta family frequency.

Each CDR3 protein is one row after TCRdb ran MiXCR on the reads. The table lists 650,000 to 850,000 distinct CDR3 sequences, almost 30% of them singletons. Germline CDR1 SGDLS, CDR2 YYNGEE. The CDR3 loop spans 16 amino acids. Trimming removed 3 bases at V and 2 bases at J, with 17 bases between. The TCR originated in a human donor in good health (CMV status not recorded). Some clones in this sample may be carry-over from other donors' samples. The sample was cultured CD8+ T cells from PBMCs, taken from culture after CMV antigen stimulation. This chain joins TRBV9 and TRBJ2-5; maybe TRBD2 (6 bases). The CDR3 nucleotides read TGTGCCAGCAGCGGTGGCCCCACCGGGGGACAAGAGACCCAGTACTTC. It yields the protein CASSGGPTGGQETQYF. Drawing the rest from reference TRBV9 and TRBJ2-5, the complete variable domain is DSGVTQTPKHLITATGQRVTLRCSPRSGDLSVYWYQQSLDQGLQFLIQYYNGEERAKGNILERFSAQQFPDLHSELNLSSLELGDSALYFCASSGGPTGGQETQYFGPGTRLLVL.